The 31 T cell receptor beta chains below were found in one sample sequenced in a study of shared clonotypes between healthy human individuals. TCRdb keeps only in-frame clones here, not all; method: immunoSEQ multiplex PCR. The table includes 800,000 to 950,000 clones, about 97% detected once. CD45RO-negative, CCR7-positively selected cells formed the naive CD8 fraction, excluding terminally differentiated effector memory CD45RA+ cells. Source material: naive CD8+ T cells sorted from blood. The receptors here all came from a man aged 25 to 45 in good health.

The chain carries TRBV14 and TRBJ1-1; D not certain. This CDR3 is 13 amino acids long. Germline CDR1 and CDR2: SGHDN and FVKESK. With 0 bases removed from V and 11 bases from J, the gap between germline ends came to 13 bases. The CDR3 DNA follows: TGTGCCAGCAGCCAAGATTTCGAGGAGTCGGCTTTCTTT. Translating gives CASSQDFEESAFF.

CDR3 region: CASSLWAEKGAFF. The CDR3 region has the DNA TGTGCCAGCAGCTTATGGGCGGAGAAGGGAGCTTTCTTT. The chain links TRBV7-8 to TRBJ1-1; D gene uncertain. This CDR3 has 13 residues. Looked up from germline, CDR1 is SGHVS and CDR2 is FQNEAQ. Trimming cost V 2 bases and J 10 bases, with 14 bases left between them.

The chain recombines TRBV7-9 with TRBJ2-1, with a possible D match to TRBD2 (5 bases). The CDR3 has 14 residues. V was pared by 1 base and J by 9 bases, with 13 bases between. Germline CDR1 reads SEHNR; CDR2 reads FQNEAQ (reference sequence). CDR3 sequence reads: CASSLVSEGPEQFF. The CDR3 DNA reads TGTGCCAGCAGCTTAGTTAGCGAAGGGCCTGAGCAGTTCTTC.

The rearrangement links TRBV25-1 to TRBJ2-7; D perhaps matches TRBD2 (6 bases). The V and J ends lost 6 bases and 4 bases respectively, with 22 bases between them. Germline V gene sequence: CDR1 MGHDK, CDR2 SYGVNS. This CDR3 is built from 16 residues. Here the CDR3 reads CASSHYPVAAQYEQYF. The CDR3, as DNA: TGTGCCAGCAGCCATTACCCAGTAGCGGCCCAATACGAGCAGTACTTC.

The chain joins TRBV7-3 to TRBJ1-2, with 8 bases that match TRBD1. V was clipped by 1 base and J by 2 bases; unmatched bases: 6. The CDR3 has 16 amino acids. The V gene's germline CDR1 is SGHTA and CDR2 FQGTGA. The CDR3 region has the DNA TGTGCCAGCAGCTTAATGGGTGGACAGGGAAACTATGGCTACACCTTC. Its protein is CASSLMGGQGNYGYTF.

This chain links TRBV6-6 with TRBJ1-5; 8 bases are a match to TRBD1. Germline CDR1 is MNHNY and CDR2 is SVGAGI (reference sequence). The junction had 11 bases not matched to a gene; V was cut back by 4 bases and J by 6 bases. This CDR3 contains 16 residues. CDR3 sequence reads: CASSLGQGAVGQPQHF. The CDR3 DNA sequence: TGTGCCAGCAGTTTAGGCCAGGGGGCGGTGGGTCAGCCCCAGCATTTT.

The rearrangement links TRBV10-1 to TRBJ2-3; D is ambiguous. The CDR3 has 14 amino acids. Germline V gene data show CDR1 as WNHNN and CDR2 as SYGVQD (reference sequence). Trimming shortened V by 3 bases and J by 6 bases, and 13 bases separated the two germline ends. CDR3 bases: TGCGCCAGCAGTGATGGCGGCCCTTTGGATACGCAGTATTTT. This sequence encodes CASSDGGPLDTQYF.

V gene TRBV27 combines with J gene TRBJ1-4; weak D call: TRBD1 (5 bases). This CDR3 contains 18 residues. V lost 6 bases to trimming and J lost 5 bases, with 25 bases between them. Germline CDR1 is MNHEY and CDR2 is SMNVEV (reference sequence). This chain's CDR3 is CASSPSVGPGHRNEKLFF. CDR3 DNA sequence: TGTGCCAGCAGCCCTTCGGTTGGTCCGGGGCACAGGAATGAAAAACTGTTTTTT.

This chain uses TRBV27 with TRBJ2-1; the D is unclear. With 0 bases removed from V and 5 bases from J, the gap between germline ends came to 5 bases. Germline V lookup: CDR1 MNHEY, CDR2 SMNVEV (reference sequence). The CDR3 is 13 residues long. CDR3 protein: CASSLSPNNEQFF. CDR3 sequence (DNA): TGTGCCAGCAGTTTATCGCCAAACAATGAGCAGTTCTTC.

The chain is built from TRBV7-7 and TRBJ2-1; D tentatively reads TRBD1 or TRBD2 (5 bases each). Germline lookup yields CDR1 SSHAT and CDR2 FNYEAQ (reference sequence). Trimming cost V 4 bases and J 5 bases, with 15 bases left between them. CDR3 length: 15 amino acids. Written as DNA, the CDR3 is TGTGCCAGCAGCTCACACCAAGAGGGACACAATGAGCAGTTCTTC. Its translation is CASSSHQEGHNEQFF.

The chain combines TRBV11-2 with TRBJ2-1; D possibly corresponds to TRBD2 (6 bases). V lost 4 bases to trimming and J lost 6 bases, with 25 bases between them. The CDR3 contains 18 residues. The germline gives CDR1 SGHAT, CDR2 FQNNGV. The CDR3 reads CASSSPGVGMRGSNEQFF. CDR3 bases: TGTGCCAGCAGCTCCCCGGGAGTTGGCATGCGGGGTTCCAATGAGCAGTTCTTC.

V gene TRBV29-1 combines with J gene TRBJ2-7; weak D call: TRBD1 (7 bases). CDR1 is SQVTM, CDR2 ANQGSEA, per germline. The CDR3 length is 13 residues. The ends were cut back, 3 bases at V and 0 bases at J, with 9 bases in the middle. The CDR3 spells CSVDRGDSYEQYF. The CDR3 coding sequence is TGCAGCGTTGACAGGGGGGACTCCTACGAGCAGTACTTC.

CDR3 in amino acids: CASSFEVEGPQETQYF. Written as DNA, the CDR3 is TGTGCCAGCAGTTTCGAGGTTGAGGGGCCCCAAGAGACCCAGTACTTC. The chain uses TRBV27 and TRBJ2-5; D tentatively fits TRBD1 or TRBD2 (5 bases each). Deletions cut 3 bases from V and 1 base from J, with 15 bases between. Germline V CDR1 and CDR2: MNHEY, SMNVEV (reference sequence). CDR3 length: 16 residues.

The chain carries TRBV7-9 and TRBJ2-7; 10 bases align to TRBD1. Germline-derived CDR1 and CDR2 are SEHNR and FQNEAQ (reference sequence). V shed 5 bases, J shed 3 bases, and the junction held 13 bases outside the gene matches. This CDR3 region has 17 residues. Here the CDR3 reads CASSRADRGQNLYEQYF. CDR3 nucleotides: TGTGCCAGCAGCCGGGCCGACAGGGGGCAGAATCTCTACGAGCAGTACTTC.

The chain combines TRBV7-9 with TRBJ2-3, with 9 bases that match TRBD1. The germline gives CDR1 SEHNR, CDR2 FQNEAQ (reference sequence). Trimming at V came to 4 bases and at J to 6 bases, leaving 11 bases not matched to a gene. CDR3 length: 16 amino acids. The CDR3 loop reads CASSSKPGQGRDTQYF. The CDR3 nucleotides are TGTGCCAGCAGCTCTAAACCGGGACAGGGAAGGGATACGCAGTATTTT.

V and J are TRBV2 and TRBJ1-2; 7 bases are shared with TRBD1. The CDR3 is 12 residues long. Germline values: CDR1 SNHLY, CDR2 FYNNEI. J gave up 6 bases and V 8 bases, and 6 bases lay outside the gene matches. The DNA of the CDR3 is TGTGCCAGCCGGGACAGTTTGCATGGCTACACCTTC. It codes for CASRDSLHGYTF.

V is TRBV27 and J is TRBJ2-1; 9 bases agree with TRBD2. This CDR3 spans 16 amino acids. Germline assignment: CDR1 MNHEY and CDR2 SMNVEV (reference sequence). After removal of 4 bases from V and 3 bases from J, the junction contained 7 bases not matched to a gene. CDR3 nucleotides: TGTGCCAGCAGTTCCATAGCGGGAGCCCACTACAATGAGCAGTTCTTC. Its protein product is CASSSIAGAHYNEQFF.

The CDR3 region is CASREYRNEQFF. The CDR3 region has the DNA TGCGCCAGCAGGGAATATAGGAATGAGCAGTTCTTC. The J gene is TRBJ2-1, the V gene TRBV10-2; no clear D gene. The germline V gene encodes CDR1 WSHSY and CDR2 SAAADI. Trimming cost V 6 bases and J 7 bases, with 10 bases left between them. The CDR3 totals 12 residues.

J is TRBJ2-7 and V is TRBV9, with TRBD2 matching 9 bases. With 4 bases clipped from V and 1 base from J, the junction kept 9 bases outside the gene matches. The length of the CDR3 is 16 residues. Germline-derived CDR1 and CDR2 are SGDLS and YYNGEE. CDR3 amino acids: CASSPNSGGLSYEQYF. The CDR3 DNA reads TGTGCCAGCAGCCCTAATAGCGGGGGACTTTCCTACGAGCAGTACTTC.

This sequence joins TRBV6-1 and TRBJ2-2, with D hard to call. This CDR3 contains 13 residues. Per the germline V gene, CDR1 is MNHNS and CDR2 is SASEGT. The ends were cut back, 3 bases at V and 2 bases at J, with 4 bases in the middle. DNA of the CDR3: TGTGCCAGCAGTGAGTTCAACACCGGGGAGCTGTTTTTT. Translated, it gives CASSEFNTGELFF.

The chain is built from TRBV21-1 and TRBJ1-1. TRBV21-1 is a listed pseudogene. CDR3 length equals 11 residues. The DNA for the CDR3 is TGTGCCAGCAGCAAAGTACGAATGGCTTTCTTT. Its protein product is CASSKVRMAFF.

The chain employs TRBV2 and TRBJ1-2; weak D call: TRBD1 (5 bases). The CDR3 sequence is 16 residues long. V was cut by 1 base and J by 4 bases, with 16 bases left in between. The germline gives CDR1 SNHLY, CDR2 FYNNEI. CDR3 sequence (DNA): TGTGCCAGCAGTGAAGAGGCGGTTGGGGGTACCTATGGCTACACCTTC. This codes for CASSEEAVGGTYGYTF. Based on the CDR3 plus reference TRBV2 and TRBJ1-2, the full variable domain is EPEVTQTPSHQVTQMGQEVILRCVPISNHLYFYWYRQILGQKVEFLVSFYNNEISEKSEIFDDQFSVERPDGSNFTLKIRSTKLEDSAMYFCASSEEAVGGTYGYTFGSGTRLTVV.

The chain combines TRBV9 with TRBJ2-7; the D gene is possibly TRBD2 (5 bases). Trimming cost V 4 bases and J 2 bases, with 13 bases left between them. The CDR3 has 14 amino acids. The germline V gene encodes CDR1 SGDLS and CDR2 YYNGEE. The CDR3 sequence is CASSPGGSPYEQYF. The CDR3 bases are TGTGCCAGCAGCCCCGGAGGTTCTCCCTACGAGCAGTACTTC.

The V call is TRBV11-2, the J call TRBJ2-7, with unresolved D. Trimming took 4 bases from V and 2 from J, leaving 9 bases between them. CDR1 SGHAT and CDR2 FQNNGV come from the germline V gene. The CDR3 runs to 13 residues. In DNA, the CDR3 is TGTGCCAGCAGCTCGGTAGGTCCCTACGAGCAGTACTTC. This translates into CASSSVGPYEQYF.

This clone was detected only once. The CDR3 is CASSFTPNNEQFF. DNA of the CDR3: TGTGCCAGCAGCTTCACACCCAACAATGAGCAGTTCTTC. The V gene is TRBV7-9, the J gene TRBJ2-1; unclear D gene. The CDR3 is 13 residues long. V lost 3 bases, J lost 5 bases, and 8 bases lay in between. Germline CDR1 SEHNR, CDR2 FQNEAQ (reference sequence).

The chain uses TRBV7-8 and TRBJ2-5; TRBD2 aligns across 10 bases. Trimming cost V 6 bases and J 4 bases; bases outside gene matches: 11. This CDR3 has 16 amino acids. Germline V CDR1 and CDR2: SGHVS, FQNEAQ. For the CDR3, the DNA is TGTGCCAGCAGTCTTACTACTAGCGGGGTGGGAGAGACCCAGTACTTC. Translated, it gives CASSLTTSGVGETQYF.

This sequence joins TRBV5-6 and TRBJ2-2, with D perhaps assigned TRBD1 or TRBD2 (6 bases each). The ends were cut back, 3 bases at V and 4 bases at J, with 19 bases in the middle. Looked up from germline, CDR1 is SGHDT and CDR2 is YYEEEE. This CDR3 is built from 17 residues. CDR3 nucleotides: TGTGCCAGCAGCTCCCGTCTGGGGGGCCTCCCCACCGGGGAGCTGTTTTTT. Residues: CASSSRLGGLPTGELFF.

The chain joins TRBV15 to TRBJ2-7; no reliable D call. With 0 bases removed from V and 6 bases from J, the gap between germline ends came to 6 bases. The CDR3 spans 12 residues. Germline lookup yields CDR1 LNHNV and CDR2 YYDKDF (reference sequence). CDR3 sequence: CATSRDRIEQYF. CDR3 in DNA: TGTGCCACCAGCAGAGATCGGATCGAGCAGTACTTC. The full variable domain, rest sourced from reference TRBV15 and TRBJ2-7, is DAMVIQNPRYQVTQFGKPVTLSCSQTLNHNVMYWYQQKSSQAPKLLFHYYDKDFNNEADTPDNFQSRRPNTSFCFLDIRSPGLGDTAMYLCATSRDRIEQYFGPGTRLTVT.

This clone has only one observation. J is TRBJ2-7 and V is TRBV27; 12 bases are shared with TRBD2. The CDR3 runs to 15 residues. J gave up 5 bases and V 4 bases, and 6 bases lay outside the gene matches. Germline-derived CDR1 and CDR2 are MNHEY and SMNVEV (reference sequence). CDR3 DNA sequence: TGTGCCAGCAGTTCATGGACTAGCGGGACGCACGAGCAGTACTTC. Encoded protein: CASSSWTSGTHEQYF.

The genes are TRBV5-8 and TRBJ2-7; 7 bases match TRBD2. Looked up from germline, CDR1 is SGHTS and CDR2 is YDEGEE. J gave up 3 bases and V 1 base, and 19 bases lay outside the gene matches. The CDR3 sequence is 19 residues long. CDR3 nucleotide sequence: TGTGCCAGCAGCTTGTCAGGTTTAAGGGGTCTAGCGGACTTCTACGAGCAGTACTTC. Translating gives CASSLSGLRGLADFYEQYF.

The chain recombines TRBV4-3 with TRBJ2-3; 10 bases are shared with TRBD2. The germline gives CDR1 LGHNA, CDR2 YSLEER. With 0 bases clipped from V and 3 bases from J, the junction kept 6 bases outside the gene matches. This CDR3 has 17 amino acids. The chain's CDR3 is CASSQDYASGRTDTQYF. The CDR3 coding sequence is TGCGCCAGCAGCCAAGATTACGCTAGCGGGAGAACAGATACGCAGTATTTT.